The present T cell receptor (beta chain) was sequenced within a study of blood T cell repertoires in COVID-19. About the research overall: The study drew acute and convalescent COVID-19 samples from the United States, Italy and Spain. PBMCs, B-cell-depleted T cells, or T cells were the source of the cDNA or gDNA that made up the material.

The CDR3 length is 15 residues. The trim removed 6 bases at V and 1 base at J, leaving 8 bases unmatched. Germline V gives CDR1 SGHTS, CDR2 YDEGEE. The data were produced by immunoSEQ multiplex PCR, yet TCRdb's version contains in-frame clones alone and is incomplete. The data hold 75,000 to 90,000 clones, with 90% to 95% observed a single time. This rearrangement joins TRBV5-8 to TRBJ1-1, with 8 nucleotides matching TRBD1. Sequencing was done on a sample of peripheral blood. This sequence originates from a human donor in a cohort sampled during active COVID-19. As DNA, the CDR3 is TGTGCCAGCACCTTACTCAGGGGGCGGAACACTGAAGCTTTCTTT. This sequence encodes CASTLLRGRNTEAFF.